The 18 T cell receptor beta chains below come from one sample, sequenced in a study of blood T cell repertoires in COVID-19. Clones were sequenced by immunoSEQ multiplex PCR, and TCRdb holds only the in-frame ones, with some missing. The sample yields roughly 180,000 clones, roughly 84% seen once. The sequenced material came from PBMCs or T cells enriched from blood (not recorded which). The receptors stem from a man in his 60s who had recovered from COVID-19.

The chain links TRBV25-1 to TRBJ2-6, with 9 bases lining up with TRBD1. J gave up 1 base and V 5 bases, and 6 bases lay outside the gene matches. The germline V gene has CDR1 MGHDK and CDR2 SYGVNS. CDR3 size: 17 residues. The DNA of the CDR3 is TGTGCCAGCAGTCCCTACAGGGGGCCATCTGGGGCCAACGTCCTGACTTTC. Translation gives CASSPYRGPSGANVLTF.

V usage is TRBV23-1 and J usage is TRBJ2-7, with D maybe TRBD1 (5 bases). TRBV23-1 is recorded as an ORF, its role being uncertain. V dropped 4 bases and J dropped 5 bases, with 12 bases sitting between them. The length of the CDR3 is 13 residues. The CDR3: CASSRTGSHEQYF. The CDR3 DNA reads TGCGCCAGCAGTCGCACAGGTTCCCACGAGCAGTACTTC.

The count of this clone is one. The J gene is TRBJ2-3, the V gene TRBV18; D is unresolved. V was pared by 1 base and J by 8 bases, with 10 bases between. Germline CDR1 and CDR2: KGHSH and LQKENI. The CDR3 is 13 residues long. CDR3 sequence: CASSPQKSSTQYF. CDR3 coding DNA: TGTGCCAGCTCACCACAGAAGAGTAGTACGCAGTATTTT.

The rearrangement joins TRBV7-2 to TRBJ2-4; D perhaps matches TRBD1 (6 bases). Trimming shortened V by 8 bases and J by 8 bases, and 16 bases separated the two germline ends. Looked up from germline, CDR1 is SGHTA and CDR2 is FQGNSA. This CDR3 spans 13 amino acids. The CDR3 DNA reads as TGTGCCAGCCGACCCACAGGGATAGACATTCAGTACTTC. Protein sequence: CASRPTGIDIQYF.

V gene TRBV14 combines with J gene TRBJ1-4; possible D gene TRBD1, 5 bases. The germline V and J ends were trimmed by 2 bases and 11 bases, with 12 bases remaining between them. The CDR3 sequence is 13 residues long. The germline V gene encodes CDR1 SGHDN and CDR2 FVKESK. In DNA form, the CDR3 reads TGTGCCAGCAGCCAACGTCATGGGGGGAAACTGTTTTTT. Its protein is CASSQRHGGKLFF. Full variable domain (remainder filled in from reference TRBV14 and TRBJ1-4): EAGVTQFPSHSVIEKGQTVTLRCDPISGHDNLYWYRRVMGKEIKFLLHFVKESKQDESGMPNNRFLAERTGGTYSTLKVQPAELEDSGVYFCASSQRHGGKLFFGSGTQLSVL.

J is TRBJ2-3 and V is TRBV5-4; tentative D call: TRBD1 (5 bases). The germline V gene encodes CDR1 SGHNT and CDR2 YYREEE (reference sequence). This CDR3 spans 15 amino acids. V was cut by 2 bases and J by 0 bases, with 10 bases left in between. This CDR3 is CASSFRQKSTDTQYF. CDR3 DNA: TGTGCCAGCAGCTTCAGACAGAAGAGCACAGATACGCAGTATTTT.

The V call is TRBV5-3, the J call TRBJ2-7; D perhaps matches TRBD1 (6 bases). TRBV5-3 is classed as an ORF, of uncertain function. The CDR3 runs to 15 residues. Between the trimmed V and J ends, which lost 5 bases and 3 bases, there was a span of 18 bases. CDR3: CARRDQNGQCYEQYF. The CDR3, as DNA: TGTGCCAGAAGGGACCAAAACGGACAGTGCTACGAGCAGTACTTC.

The rearrangement joins TRBV27 to TRBJ2-3; 9 bases agree with TRBD2. J was trimmed by 1 base and V by 4 bases; bases with no gene match: 6. This CDR3 is built from 16 residues. The germline CDR1 and CDR2 sequences are MNHEY and SMNVEV (reference sequence). The CDR3, as DNA: TGTGCCAGCAGTTCTTGGTCTAGCGGGGGCACAGATACGCAGTATTTT. It yields the protein CASSSWSSGGTDTQYF.

This clone came up a few times. The chain carries TRBV24-1 and TRBJ2-1; TRBD2 aligns across 8 bases. V dropped 6 bases and J dropped 12; count of bases not matched to a gene: 15. This CDR3 has 15 amino acids. Germline assignment: CDR1 KGHDR and CDR2 SFDVKD. The CDR3: CATSQDPSGRPPQFF. The CDR3 coding sequence is TGTGCCACCAGTCAAGACCCTAGCGGGCGACCACCGCAGTTCTTC.

The V call is TRBV19, the J call TRBJ2-1; 11 bases match TRBD2. V lost 5 bases, J lost 5 bases, and 11 bases stayed unmatched. The CDR3 is 17 residues long. CDR1 LNHDA and CDR2 SQIVND come from the germline V gene (reference sequence). For the CDR3, the DNA is TGTGCCAGTAGTCGGCAGCTACTAGCGGGGGTTAACAATGAGCAGTTCTTC. Protein sequence: CASSRQLLAGVNNEQFF. The full variable domain, with the rest looked up from reference TRBV19 and TRBJ2-1, is DGGITQSPKYLFRKEGQNVTLSCEQNLNHDAMYWYRQDPGQGLRLIYYSQIVNDFQKGDIAEGYSVSREKKESFPLTVTSAQKNPTAFYLCASSRQLLAGVNNEQFFGPGTRLTVL.

The chain uses TRBV6-5 and TRBJ2-7, with TRBD1 matching 9 bases. In germline, CDR1 is MNHEY, CDR2 SVGAGI. Unmatched junction bases numbered 4, after V lost 2 bases and J lost 2 bases. The CDR3 is made up of 15 amino acids. The DNA of the CDR3 is TGTGCCAGCAGTTACGCCCGGACAGGGGCCTACGAGCAGTACTTC. Its protein product is CASSYARTGAYEQYF.

The CDR3 DNA sequence: TGTGCCAGCAGTTTAGCAGGGGGCCTTCAGCCCCAGCATTTT. This gives the protein CASSLAGGLQPQHF. This sequence joins TRBV28 and TRBJ1-5, with 8 nucleotides matching TRBD1. The CDR3 is 14 residues long. V gave up 2 bases and J gave up 6 bases; unmatched junction bases: 3. Germline loops: CDR1 MDHEN, CDR2 SYDVKM.

The chain recombines TRBV28 with TRBJ2-4, with D possibly TRBD2 on 5 matching bases. The V and J ends lost 3 bases and 0 bases respectively, with 12 bases between them. The CDR3 has 16 residues. Germline V gene data show CDR1 as MDHEN and CDR2 as SYDVKM. The CDR3 here is CASSFSGGLAKNIQYF. Here the CDR3 DNA reads TGTGCCAGCAGTTTTTCTGGCGGACTAGCCAAAAACATTCAGTACTTC.

This chain joins TRBV19 and TRBJ1-6; 8 bases align to TRBD1. The CDR3 has 15 residues. The germline V gene encodes CDR1 LNHDA and CDR2 SQIVND (reference sequence). The V segment lost 8 bases and the J segment 7 bases; nucleotides outside the gene matches: 10. CDR3 loop: CASVTVHRGNSPLHF. In DNA form, the CDR3 reads TGTGCCAGTGTAACCGTCCACAGGGGGAATTCACCCCTCCACTTT. Using reference TRBV19 and TRBJ1-6 for the parts outside the CDR3, the full variable domain is DGGITQSPKYLFRKEGQNVTLSCEQNLNHDAMYWYRQDPGQGLRLIYYSQIVNDFQKGDIAEGYSVSREKKESFPLTVTSAQKNPTAFYLCASVTVHRGNSPLHFGNGTRLTVT.

This clone was observed once. This chain links TRBV2 with TRBJ1-4; TRBD1 aligns across 9 bases. V lost 5 bases, J lost 10 bases, and 14 bases stayed unmatched. The V gene's germline CDR1 is SNHLY and CDR2 FYNNEI. The CDR3 runs 16 residues. The CDR3 loop is CASSPKSWTGAPKLFF. The CDR3 DNA follows: TGTGCCAGCAGTCCAAAAAGTTGGACAGGGGCTCCAAAACTGTTTTTT.

This chain joins TRBV28 and TRBJ2-7; D possibly corresponds to TRBD1 (6 bases). V lost 5 bases, J lost 7 bases, and 15 bases lay in between. The CDR3 runs 13 residues. The germline V gene has CDR1 MDHEN and CDR2 SYDVKM. The DNA of the CDR3 is TGTGCCAGCAGTCCTACAGGGAATTGGGAGCAGTACTTC. It specifies CASSPTGNWEQYF. Variable domain in full (rest from reference TRBV28 and TRBJ2-7): DVKVTQSSRYLVKRTGEKVFLECVQDMDHENMFWYRQDPGLGLRLIYFSYDVKMKEKGDIPEGYSVSREKKERFSLILESASTNQTSMYLCASSPTGNWEQYFGPGTRLTVT.

This sequence joins TRBV28 and TRBJ2-2; a weak D match, TRBD1 (5 bases). This CDR3 has 18 amino acids. V lost 1 base and J lost 1, with 16 bases in between. The germline V gene encodes CDR1 MDHEN and CDR2 SYDVKM. The CDR3 loop reads CASSLYWTLTLNTGELFF. DNA of the CDR3: TGTGCCAGCAGTTTATATTGGACACTCACTTTGAACACCGGGGAGCTGTTTTTT.

The table lists this clone with a count of one. V and J are TRBV7-2 and TRBJ1-2, with 9 bases fitting TRBD1. Per germline, CDR1 SGHTA and CDR2 FQGNSA. Trimming removed 5 bases from V and 6 bases from J; junction bases left unmatched: 7. This CDR3 is 14 amino acids long. CDR3 sequence: CASSPTGTGNGYTF. DNA of the CDR3: TGTGCCAGCAGCCCGACAGGGACAGGGAATGGCTACACCTTC.